The following is a T cell receptor beta chain sequence with its context. What it binds is unknown. These data come from a study of cytomegalovirus exposure and HLA in healthy donors. Notes on the study in general: The study found most TCR sequences rare, yet found some public TCRs in many donors. TCR beta V- and J-gene trimming, according to a later analysis, was linked to a missense DCLRE1C variant.

Germline V gives CDR1 KGHSH, CDR2 LQKENI. The V end lost 3 bases, the J end lost 1 base, and 12 bases lay between the germline ends. The CDR3 runs to 15 residues. PCR amplification relied on 60 Vbeta primers (plus 13 Jbeta primers). In the authors' workflow: A follow-up analysis tallied 73 million or so unique TCR beta chains, about 11 million shared. Clones were sequenced by immunoSEQ multiplex PCR, and TCRdb holds only the in-frame ones, with some missing. Clone size and V and J calls were adopted from that table, with D and trimming inferred from the DNA. Of 170,000 or so clones listed, roughly three quarters were seen once; the top ten hold 2.5% to 4%.

The sequence was collected from a woman in her 50s in good health and CMV-seropositive. Sequencing used PBMCs. V and J are TRBV18 and TRBJ1-1; D is possibly TRBD1 (5 bases). The DNA of the CDR3 is TGTGCCAGCTCACCTCTCCCCACAGGGAACACTGAAGCTTTCTTT. This translates into CASSPLPTGNTEAFF. Supplemented by reference TRBV18 and TRBJ1-1, the full variable domain reads NAGVMQNPRHLVRRRGQEARLRCSPMKGHSHVYWYRQLPEEGLKFMVYLQKENIIDESGMPKERFSAEFPKEGPSILRIQQVVRGDSAAYFCASSPLPTGNTEAFFGQGTRLTVV.